The 20 T cell receptor beta chains below come from one sample, sequenced in a study of blood T cell repertoires in COVID-19. Here immunoSEQ multiplex PCR was the method, and the copy in TCRdb shows in-frame clones only, minus some. Of 180,000 or so clones in the sample, around 80% were seen once. Sequencing was carried out using PBMCs or T cells enriched from blood (not recorded which). Receptors originate from a woman aged 55-70 years who had recovered from COVID-19.

The chain recombines TRBV27 with TRBJ2-5; D gene uncertain. Between the trimmed V and J ends, which lost 2 bases and 2 bases, there was a span of 6 bases. Germline V gene lookup returns CDR1 MNHEY and CDR2 SMNVEV (reference sequence). This CDR3 contains 13 residues. The CDR3 protein is CASSLGQQETQYF. In DNA form, the CDR3 reads TGTGCCAGCAGTTTAGGCCAGCAAGAGACCCAGTACTTC.

The DNA of the CDR3 is TGTGCCATAGGGACTAAAGGGGTGGGAAGCTCCTACAATGAGCAGTTCTTC. Protein product: CAIGTKGVGSSYNEQFF. The chain recombines TRBV10-3 with TRBJ2-1; 7 bases fit TRBD2. J was trimmed by 0 bases and V by 9 bases; bases with no gene match: 14. This CDR3 region has 17 residues. The germline CDR1 and CDR2 sequences are ENHRY and SYGVKD.

This clone was counted a few times. The chain carries TRBV7-9 and TRBJ1-4; no reliable D call. V was pared by 2 bases and J by 6 bases, with 4 bases between. Germline V gene data show CDR1 as SEHNR and CDR2 as FQNEAQ (reference sequence). The CDR3 runs 12 residues. The CDR3 loop is CASSLPDEKLFF. CDR3 nucleotide sequence: TGTGCCAGCAGCTTACCGGATGAAAAACTGTTTTTT.

The V gene is TRBV7-9, the J gene TRBJ2-7, with 9 bases that match TRBD1. V dropped 1 base and J dropped 5; count of bases not matched to a gene: 6. Germline CDR1 SEHNR, CDR2 FQNEAQ (reference sequence). CDR3 size: 15 residues. CDR3 sequence: CASSLEGQGRNEQYF. The CDR3, as DNA: TGTGCCAGCAGCTTAGAGGGACAGGGAAGGAACGAGCAGTACTTC. The full variable domain, in which reference TRBV7-9 and TRBJ2-7 provide the parts outside the CDR3, is DTGVSQNPRHKITKRGQNVTFRCDPISEHNRLYWYRQTLGQGPEFLTYFQNEAQLEKSRLLSDRFSAERPKGSFSTLEIQRTEQGDSAMYLCASSLEGQGRNEQYFGPGTRLTVT.

The rearrangement links TRBV5-1 to TRBJ1-2; 8 bases are shared with TRBD1. Germline CDR1 reads SGHRS; CDR2 reads YFSETQ. With V trimmed by 3 bases and J by 4 bases, 8 bases remained unmatched. The CDR3 is 15 residues long. In DNA, the CDR3 is TGCGCCAGCAGCTCCGGACAGGGAGGTGGCTATGGCTACACCTTC. This translates into CASSSGQGGGYGYTF.

This rearrangement joins TRBV4-1 to TRBJ1-2; TRBD1 is a possible D gene (5 bases). The CDR3 contains 16 residues. Germline values: CDR1 MGHRA, CDR2 YSYEKL. V gave up 0 bases and J gave up 4 bases, with 15 bases separating them. Here the CDR3 reads CASSQDIGSGAYGYTF. CDR3 DNA: TGCGCCAGCAGCCAAGATATTGGCAGTGGGGCCTATGGCTACACCTTC.

CDR3 sequence (DNA): TGTGCCAGTAGTCCCGGGACAGTCGGAAACACCATATATTTT. Its translation: CASSPGTVGNTIYF. The chain links TRBV19 to TRBJ1-3; 7 bases match TRBD1. The junction had 5 bases not matched to a gene; V was cut back by 5 bases and J by 4 bases. The length of the CDR3 is 14 residues. Germline V gives CDR1 LNHDA, CDR2 SQIVND (reference sequence).

The rearrangement uses TRBV15 and TRBJ2-2; TRBD2 matches 8 bases. V trimming: 7 bases; J trimming: 5 bases; junction bases outside the gene matches: 6. The CDR3 covers 14 residues. Germline CDR1 and CDR2: LNHNV and YYDKDF (reference sequence). CDR3 DNA: TGTGCCACCACCCACGGGGGGGCTACCGGGGAGCTGTTTTTT. It yields the protein CATTHGGATGELFF.

CDR3 bases: TGTGCCTGGAGTGGAGACACCTACAATGAGCAGTTCTTC. This translates into CAWSGDTYNEQFF. V is TRBV30 and J is TRBJ2-1; D gene ambiguous. The CDR3 is 13 amino acids. V dropped 1 base and J dropped 2 bases, with 6 bases sitting between them. Germline lookup yields CDR1 GTSNPN and CDR2 SVGIG (reference sequence).

The chain carries TRBV7-9 and TRBJ2-5, with D tentatively TRBD1 (5 bases). The CDR3 has 17 residues. The germline V gene encodes CDR1 SEHNR and CDR2 FQNEAQ (reference sequence). V gave up 1 base and J gave up 4 bases, with 19 bases separating them. In DNA, the CDR3 is TGTGCCAGCAGCTTAGGATCAGGGTCCCCTGGGGCAGAGACCCAGTACTTC. It translates to CASSLGSGSPGAETQYF.

This clone was found a few times. The CDR3 DNA is TGTGCCAGTAGTCCGACAGGGATAGAGACCCAGTACTTC. Protein product: CASSPTGIETQYF. This chain links TRBV19 with TRBJ2-5; TRBD1 agrees at 7 bases. The CDR3 consists of 13 residues. The V and J ends lost 5 bases and 4 bases, in that order; junction bases with no gene match: 4. From germline, CDR1 is LNHDA and CDR2 SQIVND (reference sequence). Variable domain in full (rest from reference TRBV19 and TRBJ2-5): DGGITQSPKYLFRKEGQNVTLSCEQNLNHDAMYWYRQDPGQGLRLIYYSQIVNDFQKGDIAEGYSVSREKKESFPLTVTSAQKNPTAFYLCASSPTGIETQYFGPGTRLLVL.

The rearrangement joins TRBV3-1 (or the pseudogene TRBV3-2) to TRBJ2-7; 10 bases fit TRBD2. CDR1 is LGHDT and CDR2 is YNNKEL in the germline V gene (reference sequence). The junction had 7 bases not matched to a gene; V was cut back by 5 bases and J by 6 bases. The CDR3 is 14 amino acids. CDR3 sequence (DNA): TGTGCCAGCAGCATCATGGGACTAGCGTCCGAGCAGTACTTC. This translates into CASSIMGLASEQYF.

CDR3: CASSVGLLVVETQYF. DNA for the CDR3: TGTGCCAGCAGTGTGGGACTGCTGGTTGTCGAGACCCAGTACTTC. V gene TRBV2 combines with J gene TRBJ2-5; D possibly corresponds to TRBD2 (6 bases). With 4 bases removed from V and 5 bases from J, the gap between germline ends came to 17 bases. CDR3 length: 15 amino acids. Germline V gene sequence: CDR1 SNHLY, CDR2 FYNNEI.

The J gene is TRBJ2-1, the V gene TRBV27; TRBD2 matches 8 bases. This CDR3 has 18 residues. Germline values: CDR1 MNHEY, CDR2 SMNVEV (reference sequence). J was trimmed by 8 bases and V by 2 bases; bases with no gene match: 17. The CDR3 reads CASSLPLDPGRGAHEQFF. The CDR3 nucleotides read TGTGCCAGCAGTTTACCCCTCGACCCGGGGCGGGGGGCCCATGAGCAGTTCTTC.

In its sample, this clone was seen a few times. This chain links TRBV5-7 with TRBJ1-3; D is possibly TRBD1 (6 bases). TRBV5-7 is an ORF; its function is uncertain. The length of the CDR3 is 17 residues. Trimming pared 5 bases from V and 0 bases from J, leaving 18 bases between. The DNA of the CDR3 is TGTGCCAGCAGAAGGAACTCGACAGGACGCTCTGGAAACACCATATATTTT. As protein: CASRRNSTGRSGNTIYF.

The rearrangement links TRBV3-1 (or the pseudogene TRBV3-2) to TRBJ1-1; D is uncertain. V was clipped by 4 bases and J by 0 bases, with 9 bases between them. The CDR3 covers 14 residues. Germline-derived CDR1 and CDR2 are LGHDT and YNNKEL (reference sequence). Here the CDR3 DNA reads TGTGCCAGCAGCCCCACAGCCTTGAACACTGAAGCTTTCTTT. This sequence encodes CASSPTALNTEAFF.

V is TRBV12-3 or TRBV12-4 and J is TRBJ1-2, with D perhaps TRBD1 (6 bases). The CDR3 contains 12 residues. Trimming left V 7 bases short and J 3 bases short, with 9 bases between. The CDR3 loop reads CASTRQDYGYTF. For the CDR3, the DNA is TGTGCCAGCACCCGACAGGACTATGGCTACACCTTC.

The genes are TRBV5-1 and TRBJ2-3, with 9 bases lining up with TRBD2. This CDR3 is built from 14 residues. The J segment lost 4 bases and the V segment lost 7 bases, leaving 7 bases of the junction unmatched. Germline V CDR1 and CDR2: SGHRS, YFSETQ. The CDR3 loop is CASGSGGNADTQYF. Written as DNA, the CDR3 is TGCGCCAGCGGAAGCGGGGGGAATGCAGATACGCAGTATTTT. Supplemented by reference TRBV5-1 and TRBJ2-3, the full variable domain reads KAGVTQTPRYLIKTRGQQVTLSCSPISGHRSVSWYQQTPGQGLQFLFEYFSETQRNKGNFPGRFSGRQFSNSRSEMNVSTLELGDSALYLCASGSGGNADTQYFGPGTRLTVL.

This clone was observed a few times. The CDR3 DNA sequence: TGTGCCTGGAGTGGTACAGGGGATACGCAGTATTTT. Its protein product is CAWSGTGDTQYF. The chain joins TRBV30 to TRBJ2-3; D may be TRBD1 (6 bases). This CDR3 is built from 12 residues. CDR1 and CDR2 (germline): GTSNPN, SVGIG (reference sequence). V was cut by 1 base and J by 6 bases, with 8 bases left in between. Based on the CDR3 plus reference TRBV30 and TRBJ2-3, the full variable domain is SQTIHQWPATLVQPVGSPLSLECTVEGTSNPNLYWYRQAAGRGLQLLFYSVGIGQISSEVPQNLSASRPQDRQFILSSKKLLLSDSGFYLCAWSGTGDTQYFGPGTRLTVL.

This clone was observed a few times. The genes are TRBV12-1 and TRBJ1-5. TRBV12-1 is recorded as a pseudogene. The CDR3 sequence is 16 residues long. CDR3 residues: CASSESRSIFNQPQHF. DNA of the CDR3: TGTGCCAGCAGCGAATCCCGGAGTATTTTCAATCAGCCCCAGCATTTT.